A single sample gave rise to the 7 T cell receptor beta chains below, sequenced in a study of beta chain features in type 1 diabetes (dated by TCRdb to between 2018 and 2020). Their target antigens are unknown. What the work shows at the level of the full study, not this receptor alone: In all four CD4+ subsets, TCRB CDR3 length was moderately but significantly shorter in type 1 diabetes patients.

Libraries were prepared through the immunoSEQ multiplex PCR assay. The entire amount of isolated RNA was reverse transcribed using the High Capacity cDNA Reverse Transcription Kit, so the sequenced TCRB transcripts were expressed ones. Held by TCRdb, this immuneACCESS table contains in-frame sequences only and omits some clones. Under half of the omission traces to an unresolved V gene where checked; the cause of the rest is unknown. Here the sample has 160,000 or so clones; just over 8% occur a single time. Approximately 0.54% of the sample rests with the top ten. Material for sequencing was central memory CD4+ T cells from blood. These receptors were taken from a woman younger than 35 with type 1 diabetes.

This clone was counted between two and nine times. The genes are TRBV7-8 and TRBJ2-1; TRBD1 aligns across 11 bases. V was pared by 7 bases and J by 4 bases, with 6 bases of the junction left unmatched. The V gene's germline CDR1 is SGHVS and CDR2 FQNEAQ. The CDR3 loop spans 15 amino acids. CDR3 loop: CASNPGTGGYNEQFF. The CDR3, as DNA: TGTGCCAGCAACCCCGGGACAGGGGGATACAATGAGCAGTTCTTC.

This clone appeared many times. CDR3 amino acids: CSVEKQGSGIQYF. CDR3 bases: TGCAGCGTTGAGAAACAGGGATCGGGCATTCAGTACTTC. This rearrangement joins TRBV29-1 to TRBJ2-4, with D maybe TRBD1 (6 bases). Looked up from germline, CDR1 is SQVTM and CDR2 is ANQGSEA. Trimming shortened V by 3 bases and J by 9 bases, and 15 bases separated the two germline ends. CDR3 length: 13 amino acids.

This clone was picked up a small number of times. The chain is built from TRBV25-1 and TRBJ2-5, with TRBD1 matching over 10 bases. The germline V gene encodes CDR1 MGHDK and CDR2 SYGVNS. The CDR3 totals 16 residues. After removal of 3 bases from V and 5 bases from J, the junction contained 9 bases not matched to a gene. The chain's CDR3 is CASSDVRQGAVETQYF. The CDR3 nucleotides read TGTGCCAGCAGTGATGTAAGACAGGGGGCTGTGGAGACCCAGTACTTC. The entire variable domain, with the rest obtained from reference TRBV25-1 and TRBJ2-5, is as follows: EADIYQTPRYLVIGTGKKITLECSQTMGHDKMYWYQQDPGMELHLIHYSYGVNSTEKGDLSSESTVSRIRTEHFPLTLESARPSHTSQYLCASSDVRQGAVETQYFGPGTRLLVL.

In this sample, this clone turned up a few times. The chain combines TRBV5-4 with TRBJ1-6; maybe TRBD1 (5 bases). CDR3 length equals 16 residues. Germline V gene data show CDR1 as SGHNT and CDR2 as YYREEE (reference sequence). Trimming took 0 bases from V and 2 from J, leaving 9 bases between them. CDR3 sequence reads: CASSLARGAYNSPLHF. CDR3 DNA: TGTGCCAGCAGCTTGGCTCGGGGGGCCTATAATTCACCCCTCCACTTT.

CDR3 bases: TGTGCCACCAGCAGACCCCAGGCGGGTGGGCGAAAGCAGTTCTTC. It translates to CATSRPQAGGRKQFF. V and J are TRBV15 and TRBJ2-1; maybe TRBD2 (5 bases). Per germline, CDR1 LNHNV and CDR2 YYDKDF (reference sequence). The CDR3 is made up of 15 amino acids. The ends were cut back, 2 bases at V and 11 bases at J, with 19 bases in the middle.

In its sample, this clone was seen a few times. The chain combines TRBV14 with TRBJ2-2, with 9 bases that match TRBD1. J lost 0 bases, V lost 2 bases, and 7 bases had no gene match. The germline CDR1 and CDR2 sequences are SGHDN and FVKESK. The CDR3 is made up of 18 amino acids. For the CDR3, the DNA is TGTGCCAGCAGCCAACTGGGGACAGGGCGTTCGAACACCGGGGAGCTGTTTTTT. Amino acid sequence: CASSQLGTGRSNTGELFF. Together with reference TRBV14 and TRBJ2-2, the CDR3 gives the full variable domain: EAGVTQFPSHSVIEKGQTVTLRCDPISGHDNLYWYRRVMGKEIKFLLHFVKESKQDESGMPNNRFLAERTGGTYSTLKVQPAELEDSGVYFCASSQLGTGRSNTGELFFGEGSRLTVL.

The V and J genes are TRBV4-2 and TRBJ2-1; 11 bases line up with TRBD2. Per germline, CDR1 LGHNA and CDR2 YNFKEQ. This CDR3 contains 16 residues. Trimming at V came to 0 bases and at J to 5 bases, leaving 3 bases not matched to a gene. CDR3 bases: TGTGCCAGCAGCCAAGATGTGACTAGCGGGAACAATGAGCAGTTCTTC. It codes for CASSQDVTSGNNEQFF.